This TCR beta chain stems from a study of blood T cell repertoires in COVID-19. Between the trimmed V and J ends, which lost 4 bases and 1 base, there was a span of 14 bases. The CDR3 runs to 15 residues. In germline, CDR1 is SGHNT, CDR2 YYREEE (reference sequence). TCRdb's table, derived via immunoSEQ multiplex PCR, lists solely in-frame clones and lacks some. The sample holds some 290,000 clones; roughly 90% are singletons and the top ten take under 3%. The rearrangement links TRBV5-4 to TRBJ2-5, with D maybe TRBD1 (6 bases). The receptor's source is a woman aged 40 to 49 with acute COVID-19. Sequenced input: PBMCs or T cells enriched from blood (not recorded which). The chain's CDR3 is CASSTRTEAQETQYF. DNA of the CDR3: TGTGCCAGCAGCACCCGGACAGAAGCCCAAGAGACCCAGTACTTC.